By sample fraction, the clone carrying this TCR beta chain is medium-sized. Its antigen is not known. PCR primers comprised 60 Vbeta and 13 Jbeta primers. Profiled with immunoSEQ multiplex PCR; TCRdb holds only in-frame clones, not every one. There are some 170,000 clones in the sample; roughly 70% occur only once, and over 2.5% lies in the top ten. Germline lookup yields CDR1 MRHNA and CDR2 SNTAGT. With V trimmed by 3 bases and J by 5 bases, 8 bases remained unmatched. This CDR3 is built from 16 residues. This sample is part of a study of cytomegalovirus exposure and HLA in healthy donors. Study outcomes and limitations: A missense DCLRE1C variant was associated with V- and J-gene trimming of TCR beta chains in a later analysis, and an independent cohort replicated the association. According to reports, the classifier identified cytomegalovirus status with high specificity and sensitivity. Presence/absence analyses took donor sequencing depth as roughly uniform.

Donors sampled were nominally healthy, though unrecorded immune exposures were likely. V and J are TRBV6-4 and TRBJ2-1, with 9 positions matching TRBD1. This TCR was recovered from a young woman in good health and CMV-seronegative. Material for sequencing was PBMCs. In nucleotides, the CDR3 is TGTGCCAGCAGTGATAACCCGGGACAGGGCAACAATGAGCAGTTCTTC. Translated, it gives CASSDNPGQGNNEQFF.